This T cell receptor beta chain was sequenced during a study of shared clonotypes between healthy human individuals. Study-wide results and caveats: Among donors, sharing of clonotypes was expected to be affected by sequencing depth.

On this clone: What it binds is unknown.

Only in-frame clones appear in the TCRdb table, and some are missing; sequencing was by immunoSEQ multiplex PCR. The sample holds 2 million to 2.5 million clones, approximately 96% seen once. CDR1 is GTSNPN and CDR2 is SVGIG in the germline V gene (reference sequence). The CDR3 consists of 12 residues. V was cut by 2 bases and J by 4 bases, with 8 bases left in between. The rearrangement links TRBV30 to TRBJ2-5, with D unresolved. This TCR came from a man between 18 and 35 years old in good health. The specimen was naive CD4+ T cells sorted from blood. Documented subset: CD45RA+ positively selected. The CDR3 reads CAWSPHGETQYF. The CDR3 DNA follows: TGTGCCTGGAGTCCCCACGGAGAGACCCAGTACTTC.